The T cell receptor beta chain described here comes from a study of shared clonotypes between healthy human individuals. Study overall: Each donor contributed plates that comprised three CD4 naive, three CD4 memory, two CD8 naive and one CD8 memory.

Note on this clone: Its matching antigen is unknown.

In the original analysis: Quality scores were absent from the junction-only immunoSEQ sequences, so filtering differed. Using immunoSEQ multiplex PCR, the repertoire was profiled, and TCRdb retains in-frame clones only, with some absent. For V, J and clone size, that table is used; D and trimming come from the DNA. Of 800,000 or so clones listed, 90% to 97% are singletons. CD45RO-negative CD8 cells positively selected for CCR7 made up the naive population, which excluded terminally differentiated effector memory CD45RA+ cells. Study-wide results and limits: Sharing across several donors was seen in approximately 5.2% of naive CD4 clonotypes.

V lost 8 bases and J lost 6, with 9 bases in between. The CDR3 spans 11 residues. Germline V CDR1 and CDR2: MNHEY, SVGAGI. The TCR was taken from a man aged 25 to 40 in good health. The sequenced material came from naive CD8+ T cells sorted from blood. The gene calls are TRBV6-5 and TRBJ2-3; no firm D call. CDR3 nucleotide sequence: TGTGCCAGCCAGACTTGGGATACGCAGTATTTT. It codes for CASQTWDTQYF.